This record covers a single TCR beta chain. Its cognate antigen is unknown. This CDR3 is 13 amino acids long. V lost 5 bases to trimming and J lost 5 bases; unmatched junction nucleotides: 4. Germline-derived CDR1 and CDR2 are SEHNR and FQNEAQ (reference sequence). This entry comes from a study of CD8 T cells in ankylosing spondylitis. Study outcomes and limitations: Clones tied to disease were said to be significantly enriched in matched ankylosing spondylitis synovial fluid. The study identified a TCR beta motif of 7 or 8 highly homologous variants that appeared characteristic of ankylosing spondylitis blood. Disease-linked clones were CD8+ and relatively rare in peripheral blood.

TCRdb processed the 5' RACE reads anew with MiXCR; each CDR3 protein has one entry. The table lists about 750,000 distinct CDR3 sequences, roughly 19% of them singletons. The source is a male donor with ankylosing spondylitis. Sequencing was done on a sample of blood, either unsorted or a sorted T cell fraction (not recorded which). This chain connects TRBV7-9 to TRBJ2-7; 9 positions agree with TRBD1. The CDR3 loop is CASSRQGVNEQYF. In DNA form, the CDR3 reads TGTGCCAGCAGCCGACAGGGGGTAAACGAGCAGTACTTC.